Included here is one T cell receptor (beta chain) sequence, with context. Its antigen specificity is not known. Within one base of it there is no much larger clone, and no base qualities were kept. This specimen comes from a study of OX40 agonist ivuxolimab in advanced cancers. Looking at the study overall: Ivuxolimab was an agonistic, fully human IgG2 monoclonal antibody directed against OX40 (CD134), a costimulatory receptor. Among the approximately 50 dose-escalation patients, about 20 had hepatocellular carcinoma, approximately 15 melanoma, 9 renal cell carcinoma and 9 head and neck cancer. Patients were allowed to have had prior anti-PD-1, anti-PD-L1 or anti-CTLA-4 therapy, and approximately 40% of the dose-escalation patients had previously received checkpoint inhibitors. Peripheral TCRbeta sequencing aimed to test whether ivuxolimab altered TCR sequence diversity and caused clonal T-cell expansion. The dose-escalation cohort was over 70% male with a mean age of approximately 60 years, ranging from roughly 20 to 85. Three dose-escalation patients achieved partial responses, one with hepatocellular carcinoma and two with cutaneous melanoma. The paper covers the monotherapy dose-escalation part of the phase I ivuxolimab trial, which included N ≈ 57 patients. Intravenous ivuxolimab was administered to patients every 2 weeks at six dose levels: 0.01, 0.1, 0.3, 1.5, 3 and 10 mg/kg.

General conclusions and limits of the study: Low levels of normalized T-cell clonal expansion were also shown by some nonresponding patients. Which antigens the clonally expanded peripheral T cells were specific for was not determined. At doses of 0.1 to 3.0 mg/kg, clonal expansion of both CD4+ and CD8+ T cells in blood was seen between baseline and week 6. Partial responders in the 0.1-3.0 mg/kg groups had among the lowest normalized peripheral clonal expansion, especially among CD8+ T cells. After ivuxolimab, more expanded clones were found on average in CD8+ T cells than in CD4+ T cells.

CDR1 and CDR2 are drawn from the germline V gene: SGHRS, YFSETQ. Including cysteine and phenylalanine, the CDR3 has 14 amino acids. Only the CDR3 DNA stays, 42 bases, in frame from base 1. V is cut by 6 bases and J by 2 bases, and the space between the germline ends is 13 bases. Genomic DNA was isolated from the sorted cells so that the TCRbeta CDR3 region could be sequenced. TCRbeta CDR3 regions were sequenced using the immunoSEQ Assay. TCRdb's version of the immuneACCESS table is confined to in-frame rearrangements and falls short of the full clone set. An unresolved V gene accounts for under half of the shortfall where checked; the remainder is of unknown origin. Present in this sample are some 9,800 clones, 70% to 80% of which were seen just once. The leading ten clones occupy about 29% of the sample. Patients with a history of autoimmune disease or receiving systemic immunosuppression were excluded from the trial. Peripheral blood for TCR sequencing was collected from all dose cohorts at baseline, on cycle 4 day 1, and on cycle 7 day 1. Samples were obtained from an open-label, multicenter, first-in-human phase I dose-escalation trial of ivuxolimab. The trial enrolled adults with locally advanced or metastatic head and neck squamous cell, hepatocellular, melanoma or renal cell carcinoma. Before TCR sequencing, CD4+ T cells and CD8+ T cells were sorted from peripheral blood as separate populations.

The specimen was CD4+ or CD8+ T cells sorted from blood, collected in a trial of the OX40 agonist ivuxolimab. The source of this sequence is an adult with an advanced solid tumor such as melanoma, head and neck, liver or kidney cancer. This receptor chain uses TRBV5-1 and TRBJ2-3, with a weak D call of TRBD2 (6 bases match). The nucleotides are TGCGCCAGCACCCCGTGGGAGGTCACAGATACGCAGTATTTT. This encodes CASTPWEVTDTQYF. Reference TRBV5-1 and TRBJ2-3 proteins supply the regions before and after the CDR3; the full variable domain is: KAGVTQTPRYLIKTRGQQVTLSCSPISGHRSVSWYQQTPGQGLQFLFEYFSETQRNKGNFPGRFSGRQFSNSRSEMNVSTLELGDSALYLCASTPWEVTDTQYFGPGTRLTVL.